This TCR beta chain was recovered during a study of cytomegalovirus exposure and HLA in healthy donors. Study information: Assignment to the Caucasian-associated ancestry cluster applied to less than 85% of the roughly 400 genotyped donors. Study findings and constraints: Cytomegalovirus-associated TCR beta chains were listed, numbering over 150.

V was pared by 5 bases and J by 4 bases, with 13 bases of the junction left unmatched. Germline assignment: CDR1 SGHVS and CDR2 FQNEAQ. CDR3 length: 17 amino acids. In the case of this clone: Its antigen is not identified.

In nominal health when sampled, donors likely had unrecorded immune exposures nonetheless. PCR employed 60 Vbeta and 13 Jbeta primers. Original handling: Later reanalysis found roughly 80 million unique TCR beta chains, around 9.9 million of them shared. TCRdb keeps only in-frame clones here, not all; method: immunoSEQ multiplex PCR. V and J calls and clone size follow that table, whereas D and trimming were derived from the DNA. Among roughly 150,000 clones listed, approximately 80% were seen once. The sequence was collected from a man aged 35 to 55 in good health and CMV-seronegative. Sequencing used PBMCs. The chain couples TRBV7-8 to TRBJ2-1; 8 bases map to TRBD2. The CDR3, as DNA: TGTGCCAGCAGCCCCACACTCCGGACTAGCCCATACAATGAGCAGTTCTTC. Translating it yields CASSPTLRTSPYNEQFF.